The 32 T cell receptor beta chains presented below share a single source sample, sequenced in a study of blood T cell repertoires in COVID-19. Generated by immunoSEQ multiplex PCR, the TCRdb table keeps only in-frame clones and is missing some. In the table there are about 500,000 clones, 87% of which are singletons. Sequences were obtained from PBMCs or T cells enriched from blood (not recorded which). These receptor sequences come from a young woman who had recovered from COVID-19.

The rearrangement links TRBV19 to TRBJ1-3, with 7 bases fitting TRBD1. V was clipped by 6 bases and J by 0 bases; unmatched bases: 8. Germline V gene data show CDR1 as LNHDA and CDR2 as SQIVND (reference sequence). There are 16 residues in the CDR3. CDR3 DNA sequence: TGTGCCAGTAGCCCAGACAGGGCGATCTCTGGAAACACCATATATTTT. Amino acid sequence: CASSPDRAISGNTIYF.

The chain couples TRBV19 to TRBJ2-1, with TRBD2 matching over 7 bases. This CDR3 region has 15 residues. V was pared by 3 bases and J by 3 bases, with 5 bases of the junction left unmatched. From germline, CDR1 is LNHDA and CDR2 SQIVND (reference sequence). The CDR3 spells CASSIQLANYNEQFF. DNA for the CDR3: TGTGCCAGTAGTATTCAACTAGCGAACTACAATGAGCAGTTCTTC.

The rearrangement joins TRBV2 to TRBJ1-1; 10 nucleotides agree with TRBD1. Germline lookup yields CDR1 SNHLY and CDR2 FYNNEI. CDR3 length: 14 residues. The V gene end was trimmed by 7 bases and the J gene end by 3 bases; junction bases not matched to a gene: 5. CDR3 region: CASTRQGAHTEAFF. CDR3 nucleotide sequence: TGTGCCAGCACCCGACAGGGGGCCCACACTGAAGCTTTCTTT.

For the CDR3, the DNA is TGTGCCAGTAGTATAGGGGGACTCCCGAACACTGAAGCTTTCTTT. Amino acids: CASSIGGLPNTEAFF. V usage is TRBV19 and J usage is TRBJ1-1; TRBD1 is a possible D gene (5 bases). V lost 1 base, J lost 1 base, and 10 bases lay in between. CDR3 length: 15 residues. Germline CDR1 LNHDA, CDR2 SQIVND (reference sequence).

The chain joins TRBV18 to TRBJ1-4; TRBD1 aligns across 9 bases. This CDR3 has 17 residues. Looked up from germline, CDR1 is KGHSH and CDR2 is LQKENI. The V and J ends lost 4 bases and 1 base, in that order; junction bases with no gene match: 7. CDR3 region: CASSRAPGQGTNEKLFF. The CDR3 DNA reads as TGTGCCAGCTCACGGGCGCCGGGACAGGGAACTAATGAAAAACTGTTTTTT.

A single count supports this clone. The chain uses TRBV5-1 and TRBJ2-2, with 12 bases identical to TRBD2. Losses at the gene ends were 4 bases for V and 4 bases for J; bases not matched to a gene: 11. CDR3 length: 18 residues. Germline V gene sequence: CDR1 SGHRS, CDR2 YFSETQ. The CDR3 DNA is TGCGCCAGCAGCGGGATGACTAGCGGGGGCGTCGGCACCGGGGAGCTGTTTTTT. Amino acid sequence: CASSGMTSGGVGTGELFF. Supplemented by reference TRBV5-1 and TRBJ2-2, the full variable domain reads KAGVTQTPRYLIKTRGQQVTLSCSPISGHRSVSWYQQTPGQGLQFLFEYFSETQRNKGNFPGRFSGRQFSNSRSEMNVSTLELGDSALYLCASSGMTSGGVGTGELFFGEGSRLTVL.

The chain recombines TRBV9 with TRBJ2-1; 12 nucleotides line up with TRBD2. The length of the CDR3 is 17 residues. V lost 0 bases, J lost 1 base, and 2 bases stayed unmatched. CDR1 is SGDLS, CDR2 YYNGEE, per germline. This CDR3 is CASSVELAGGSYNEQFF. DNA of the CDR3: TGTGCCAGCAGCGTAGAACTAGCGGGGGGTTCCTACAATGAGCAGTTCTTC.

This chain links TRBV2 with TRBJ2-1; 7 bases match TRBD2. The CDR3 spans 15 residues. V gave up 3 bases and J gave up 10 bases; unmatched junction bases: 12. CDR1 is SNHLY and CDR2 is FYNNEI in the germline V gene. As DNA, the CDR3 is TGTGCCAGCAGTGAGGGGCGGGGGATCTTTTGGGAGCAGTTCTTC. This encodes CASSEGRGIFWEQFF.

The rearrangement joins TRBV11-2 to TRBJ2-7, with D tentatively TRBD2 (5 bases). Germline assignment: CDR1 SGHAT and CDR2 FQNNGV. The CDR3 sequence is 17 residues long. Trimming took off 3 bases at V and 1 base at J, with 19 bases between the two ends. The CDR3 DNA reads as TGTGCCAGCAGCTTTGGACCTTTAGCCGCGGGTTCCTACGAGCAGTACTTC. It codes for CASSFGPLAAGSYEQYF.

This chain uses TRBV18 with TRBJ2-5, with 8 bases identical to TRBD1. Per the germline V gene, CDR1 is KGHSH and CDR2 is LQKENI. CDR3 length equals 15 residues. V was pared by 2 bases and J by 2 bases, with 4 bases of the junction left unmatched. This chain's CDR3 is CASSPVTGAQETQYF. CDR3 in DNA: TGTGCCAGCTCACCAGTGACAGGGGCGCAAGAGACCCAGTACTTC. The complete variable domain, with remaining parts taken from reference TRBV18 and TRBJ2-5, reads NAGVMQNPRHLVRRRGQEARLRCSPMKGHSHVYWYRQLPEEGLKFMVYLQKENIIDESGMPKERFSAEFPKEGPSILRIQQVVRGDSAAYFCASSPVTGAQETQYFGPGTRLLVL.

The V and J genes are TRBV5-1 and TRBJ1-1; no clear D. The CDR3 is 16 residues long. The germline CDR1 and CDR2 sequences are SGHRS and YFSETQ. V dropped 3 bases and J dropped 1 base, with 16 bases sitting between them. The CDR3 spells CASSSWLGQANTEAFF. The CDR3 nucleotides are TGCGCCAGCAGCTCGTGGCTCGGCCAGGCGAACACTGAAGCTTTCTTT.

The chain uses TRBV6-4 and TRBJ1-1; TRBD1 is a possible D gene (6 bases). There are 15 residues in the CDR3. V was trimmed by 5 bases and J by 4 bases, leaving 17 bases between them. Germline V gene lookup returns CDR1 MRHNA and CDR2 SNTAGT. This chain's CDR3 is CASSPRGNALTEAFF. CDR3 bases: TGTGCCAGCAGTCCCAGGGGAAATGCACTCACTGAAGCTTTCTTT.

The rearrangement joins TRBV29-1 to TRBJ2-3, with a possible D match to TRBD1 (6 bases). The germline V gene encodes CDR1 SQVTM and CDR2 ANQGSEA. This CDR3 contains 12 residues. V was shortened by 2 bases and J by 3 bases, with 6 bases between the two germline ends. CDR3 protein: CSVETGTDTQYF. The CDR3 bases are TGCAGCGTTGAAACAGGGACAGATACGCAGTATTTT.

The rearrangement links TRBV7-9 to TRBJ1-1; D remains unclear. V was pared by 6 bases and J by 2 bases, with 4 bases between. The CDR3 totals 11 residues. Germline V gene lookup returns CDR1 SEHNR and CDR2 FQNEAQ (reference sequence). For the CDR3, the DNA is TGTGCCAGCAGTCATAACACTGAAGCTTTCTTT. Translated, it gives CASSHNTEAFF.

This sequence joins TRBV19 and TRBJ1-6, with D unresolved. The ends were cut back, 5 bases at V and 1 base at J, with 3 bases in the middle. Germline V gene lookup returns CDR1 LNHDA and CDR2 SQIVND (reference sequence). This CDR3 spans 13 amino acids. CDR3 bases: TGTGCCAGTAGTGTATCCTATAATTCACCCCTCCACTTT. Its translation is CASSVSYNSPLHF.

Here the CDR3 reads CASRGTALDGYTF. The DNA of the CDR3 is TGCGCCAGCAGAGGGACTGCATTGGATGGCTACACCTTC. The gene calls are TRBV4-1 and TRBJ1-2, with D tentatively TRBD1 (5 bases). CDR3 length: 13 amino acids. Deletions cut 6 bases from V and 6 bases from J, with 14 bases between. The germline CDR1 and CDR2 sequences are MGHRA and YSYEKL.

The V and J genes are TRBV4-1 and TRBJ2-2, with TRBD2 identical over 11 bases. Germline V CDR1 and CDR2: MGHRA, YSYEKL. The CDR3 runs 18 residues. With 2 bases clipped from V and 7 bases from J, the junction kept 12 bases outside the gene matches. The CDR3: CASSQLPLAGGSSGELFF. CDR3 nucleotides: TGCGCCAGCAGCCAACTGCCCCTAGCGGGGGGTTCAAGCGGGGAGCTGTTTTTT.

The CDR3 sequence: CASSPETSGGLNEQFF. The DNA for the CDR3 is TGTGCCAGCAGCCCGGAGACTAGCGGGGGACTCAATGAGCAGTTCTTC. This rearrangement joins TRBV3-1 (or the pseudogene TRBV3-2) to TRBJ2-1; 12 nucleotides align to TRBD2. This CDR3 region has 16 residues. Trimming took 4 bases from V and 6 from J; bases not matched to a gene: 7. From germline, CDR1 is LGHDT and CDR2 YNNKEL (reference sequence).

The chain employs TRBV7-2 and TRBJ2-3; 14 nucleotides align to TRBD2. The CDR3 covers 16 residues. CDR1 and CDR2 (germline): SGHTA, FQGNSA. Trimming at V came to 4 bases and at J to 3 bases, leaving 3 bases not matched to a gene. The CDR3 coding sequence is TGTGCCAGCAGCTCACGACTAGCGGGGGGGACAGATACGCAGTATTTT. This encodes CASSSRLAGGTDTQYF.

J is TRBJ2-1 and V is TRBV6-1, with 9 positions matching TRBD1. From germline, CDR1 is MNHNS and CDR2 SASEGT. The V segment lost 3 bases and the J segment 8 bases; nucleotides outside the gene matches: 11. This CDR3 is built from 16 residues. The CDR3 DNA is TGTGCCAGCAGTGAGTTTCGGGACAGGGTAAGGCATGAGCAGTTCTTC. Its protein product is CASSEFRDRVRHEQFF.

The CDR3 loop is CASSWGDSQETQYF. In nucleotides, the CDR3 is TGTGCCAGCAGCTGGGGGGACAGTCAAGAGACCCAGTACTTC. The chain is built from TRBV5-4 and TRBJ2-5, with D perhaps matching TRBD1 (7 bases). Germline V CDR1 and CDR2: SGHNT, YYREEE (reference sequence). V was clipped by 3 bases and J by 2 bases, with 11 bases between them. The CDR3 is made up of 14 amino acids.

This sequence joins TRBV2 and TRBJ2-7, with 8 bases fitting TRBD1. Germline trimming cut 4 bases from V and 6 bases from J; bases unmatched to any gene: 17. This CDR3 spans 17 amino acids. The germline V gene encodes CDR1 SNHLY and CDR2 FYNNEI. Here the CDR3 DNA reads TGTGCCAGCAGTGGGACCGGGACAGGTCTCATATTTGGCGAGCAGTACTTC. The encoded protein is CASSGTGTGLIFGEQYF.

The V call is TRBV5-6, the J call TRBJ2-4, with 9 bases that match TRBD1. The CDR3 runs 14 residues. Germline V gives CDR1 SGHDT, CDR2 YYEEEE. The trim removed 4 bases at V and 6 bases at J, leaving 5 bases unmatched. The CDR3 loop is CASSPRDRVNIQYF. The CDR3 DNA follows: TGTGCCAGCAGCCCCAGGGACAGGGTAAACATTCAGTACTTC.

The gene calls are TRBV5-1 and TRBJ1-1, with 7 bases lining up with TRBD1. The CDR3 sequence is 12 residues long. With V trimmed by 2 bases and J by 7 bases, 2 bases remained unmatched. Germline CDR1 SGHRS, CDR2 YFSETQ. CDR3 protein: CASSFRQGEAFF. CDR3 bases: TGCGCCAGCAGCTTTCGACAGGGTGAAGCTTTCTTT.

Details on this clone: Other DNA sequences of this sample code for an identical CDR3. This sequence joins TRBV12-3 or TRBV12-4 and TRBJ2-7, with D tentatively TRBD2 (5 bases). The CDR3 is 12 amino acids. V shed 4 bases and J shed 1 base, with 5 bases lying between them. The CDR3, as DNA: TGTGCCAGCAGTTCGGGGTCCTACGAGCAGTACTTC. Translated, it gives CASSSGSYEQYF.

The chain employs TRBV7-3 and TRBJ2-1; 9 positions agree with TRBD2. This CDR3 is built from 13 residues. The germline V gene has CDR1 SGHTA and CDR2 FQGTGA. The V gene end was trimmed by 8 bases and the J gene end by 9 bases; junction bases not matched to a gene: 8. The CDR3 loop is CASSGTSWTEQFF. CDR3 nucleotide sequence: TGTGCCAGCTCCGGGACTAGCTGGACTGAGCAGTTCTTC.

The V call is TRBV30, the J call TRBJ2-5; D is uncertain. CDR1 and CDR2 (germline): GTSNPN, SVGIG (reference sequence). CDR3 length equals 13 residues. The V end lost 0 bases, the J end lost 7 bases, and 12 bases lay between the germline ends. The CDR3 DNA sequence: TGTGCCTGGAGTGTCCGAGGCGGTGGGACCCAGTACTTC. This translates into CAWSVRGGGTQYF.

This chain connects TRBV5-5 to TRBJ1-4, with TRBD1 matching 7 bases. The ends lost 6 bases at V and 6 bases at J; junction bases unmatched: 8. This CDR3 is 14 amino acids long. CDR1 is SGHKS and CDR2 is YYEKEE in the germline V gene (reference sequence). For the CDR3, the DNA is TGTGCCAGCACCCGACGACAGGGTTATGAAAAACTGTTTTTT. This codes for CASTRRQGYEKLFF.

As to this clone: The sample holds other DNA sequences that translate to the same CDR3. V and J are TRBV5-1 and TRBJ2-5; the D gene is possibly TRBD1 (6 bases). V lost 3 bases and J lost 1, with 10 bases in between. Germline V gene lookup returns CDR1 SGHRS and CDR2 YFSETQ. The CDR3 loop spans 14 amino acids. The CDR3 DNA reads TGCGCCAGCAGCTCACAGGGATCCCAAGAGACCCAGTACTTC. Translated: CASSSQGSQETQYF. Full variable domain (missing parts from reference TRBV5-1 and TRBJ2-5): KAGVTQTPRYLIKTRGQQVTLSCSPISGHRSVSWYQQTPGQGLQFLFEYFSETQRNKGNFPGRFSGRQFSNSRSEMNVSTLELGDSALYLCASSSQGSQETQYFGPGTRLLVL.

The V and J genes are TRBV30 and TRBJ1-1; the D gene is possibly TRBD1 (5 bases). Germline-derived CDR1 and CDR2 are GTSNPN and SVGIG (reference sequence). This CDR3 is 13 amino acids long. V was cut by 0 bases and J by 1 base, with 6 bases left in between. CDR3 region: CAWSVTANTEAFF. As DNA, the CDR3 is TGTGCCTGGAGTGTGACAGCGAACACTGAAGCTTTCTTT.

V usage is TRBV28 and J usage is TRBJ1-2, with TRBD1 identical over 8 bases. Germline CDR1 reads MDHEN; CDR2 reads SYDVKM. The CDR3 totals 12 residues. After removal of 4 bases from V and 7 bases from J, the junction contained 2 bases not matched to a gene. The CDR3: CASSSRGPGYTF. The CDR3 region has the DNA TGTGCCAGCAGTTCCAGGGGGCCTGGCTACACCTTC.

The rearrangement uses TRBV10-3 and TRBJ1-2; 8 nucleotides match TRBD1. V lost 11 bases to trimming and J lost 4 bases; unmatched junction nucleotides: 18. The length of the CDR3 is 16 residues. The germline V gene has CDR1 ENHRY and CDR2 SYGVKD. CDR3 sequence (DNA): TGTGCCGTGCGCAATGGGACAGGCAATCCCTTCTATGGCTACACCTTC. Translated: CAVRNGTGNPFYGYTF.